The 30 T cell receptor beta chains presented below share a single source sample, sequenced in a study of response to subunit inactivated influenza vaccine (dated by TCRdb to between 2017 and 2018). The library was made by RT-PCR. This sample was sequenced with an Illumina HiSeq 2500. Through fastp at Q25 and MiXCR, TCRdb rebuilt clones from the public reads, retaining in-frame beta chains. Each entry is one CDR3 protein sequence, shown with its most common DNA and genes. This sample has over 800,000 distinct CDR3 sequences in its table, and approximately 21% of those were observed once. More than 8.5% of the sample belongs to the ten largest clones. Source: PBMCs from blood, taken 4 to 6 days after vaccination. The receptors were sampled from a man aged 50-60 years who received an inactivated influenza vaccine. Donor details come from another sample of the same person, matched by shared clones.

CDR3 residues: CSARPPERGYEQYF. For the CDR3, the DNA is TGCAGTGCTAGGCCTCCGGAGAGAGGCTACGAGCAGTACTTC. The chain has TRBV20-1 and TRBJ2-7; D not resolved. The CDR3 loop spans 14 amino acids. Trimming removed 3 bases at V and 3 bases at J, with 15 bases between. The germline CDR1 and CDR2 sequences are DFQATT and SNEGSKA (reference sequence).

This clonotype was seen only a few times. The CDR3 here is CASSEYKWGQGVPYEQYF. CDR3 in DNA: TGTGCCAGCAGTGAATATAAATGGGGACAGGGGGTTCCCTACGAGCAGTACTTC. The gene calls are TRBV25-1 and TRBJ2-7; 11 bases fit TRBD1. The ends lost 0 bases at V and 2 bases at J; junction bases unmatched: 9. The CDR3 is 18 residues long. Germline CDR1 and CDR2: MGHDK and SYGVNS.

This clonotype was seen only a few times. The chain recombines TRBV7-2 with TRBJ2-1; a weak D match, TRBD2 (6 bases). From germline, CDR1 is SGHTA and CDR2 FQGNSA. The CDR3 runs 16 residues. Between the trimmed V and J ends, which lost 4 bases and 4 bases, there was a span of 17 bases. The CDR3 coding sequence is TGTGCCAGCAGCTACCATGGGGGGAGCCTATACAATGAGCAGTTCTTC. Translating gives CASSYHGGSLYNEQFF.

This clonotype was picked up a small number of times. The chain has TRBV4-3 and TRBJ2-1; no reliable D call. V was pared by 0 bases and J by 0 bases, with 9 bases between. Germline values: CDR1 LGHNA, CDR2 YSLEER. The CDR3 length is 16 residues. The CDR3 loop is CASSQDILSSYNEQFF. The CDR3 nucleotides are TGCGCCAGCAGCCAAGATATACTGAGCTCCTACAATGAGCAGTTCTTC.

The rearrangement joins TRBV28 to TRBJ1-3; D remains ambiguous. Looked up from germline, CDR1 is MDHEN and CDR2 is SYDVKM. The V and J ends lost 5 bases and 3 bases respectively, with 8 bases between them. There are 13 residues in the CDR3. In DNA, the CDR3 is TGTGCCAGCAGTCGAGATATTGGAAACACCATATATTTT. It translates to CASSRDIGNTIYF.

The chain has TRBV6-1 and TRBJ2-7; D is undetermined. The CDR3 consists of 14 residues. V was cut by 6 bases and J by 3 bases, with 15 bases left in between. The V gene's germline CDR1 is MNHNS and CDR2 SASEGT. The CDR3 is CASRARPTLYEQYF. The CDR3 DNA reads TGTGCCAGCAGGGCAAGACCCACGCTCTACGAGCAGTACTTC.

There are a few counts of this clonotype. The chain is built from TRBV9 and TRBJ2-2, with 12 bases fitting TRBD2. CDR1 is SGDLS, CDR2 YYNGEE, per germline. Germline trimming cut 5 bases from V and 4 bases from J; bases unmatched to any gene: 9. The CDR3 covers 17 residues. The CDR3 DNA reads as TGTGCCAGCAGTCAGCGGGGACTAGCGGGTATCACCGGGGAGCTGTTTTTT. Protein product: CASSQRGLAGITGELFF.

The table lists this clonotype with a few counts. The rearrangement joins TRBV7-9 to TRBJ2-2; D gene unclear. CDR1 and CDR2 (germline): SEHNR, FQNEAQ (reference sequence). Trimming shortened V by 1 base and J by 0 bases, and 6 bases separated the two germline ends. This CDR3 contains 15 residues. CDR3 coding DNA: TGTGCCAGCAGCTTAGGTGATCCGAACACCGGGGAGCTGTTTTTT. Residues: CASSLGDPNTGELFF.

The chain has TRBV20-1 and TRBJ1-1; tentative D call: TRBD1 (6 bases). Trimming shortened V by 4 bases and J by 0 bases, and 9 bases separated the two germline ends. Germline V gene sequence: CDR1 DFQATT, CDR2 SNEGSKA (reference sequence). The CDR3 runs 13 residues. The CDR3 bases are TGCAGTGCTACGGGACAACTGAACACTGAAGCTTTCTTT. Residues: CSATGQLNTEAFF.

This clonotype has just a few counts. The chain uses TRBV6-5 and TRBJ2-1; 7 positions match TRBD2. The CDR3 loop spans 14 amino acids. Losses at the gene ends were 2 bases for V and 7 bases for J; bases not matched to a gene: 5. The germline V gene encodes CDR1 MNHEY and CDR2 SVGAGI. CDR3 sequence: CASSYLTGGNEQFF. In DNA form, the CDR3 reads TGTGCCAGCAGTTACCTAACGGGGGGTAATGAGCAGTTCTTC.

CDR3 DNA: TGTGCCAGCAGCTCGGTGGCGGATCTGAACGGTGAAGCTTTCTTT. Its protein is CASSSVADLNGEAFF. The V and J genes are TRBV9 and TRBJ1-1, with D unclear. The V end was cut by 4 bases, the J end by 7 bases, with 20 bases between. The CDR3 sequence is 15 residues long. CDR1 and CDR2 from the germline V gene are SGDLS and YYNGEE.

In its sample, this clonotype was seen a few times. The chain links TRBV6-2 or TRBV6-3 to TRBJ2-7, with 8 positions matching TRBD1. Germline V gene sequence: CDR1 MNHEY, CDR2 SVGEGT. The CDR3 sequence is 14 residues long. Trimming at V came to 7 bases and at J to 3 bases, leaving 8 bases not matched to a gene. CDR3: CASTLTGGSYEQYF. The CDR3 coding sequence is TGTGCCAGCACTTTAACAGGGGGGAGCTACGAGCAGTACTTC.

V gene TRBV6-2 or TRBV6-3 combines with J gene TRBJ2-5; TRBD2 matches at 13 bases. J lost 4 bases, V lost 2 bases, and 4 bases had no gene match. This CDR3 comprises 16 residues. The germline V gene has CDR1 MNHEY and CDR2 SVGEGT. CDR3 sequence: CASSYVGLAGAETQYF. CDR3 nucleotide sequence: TGTGCCAGCAGTTACGTCGGACTAGCGGGAGCAGAGACCCAGTACTTC.

V gene TRBV6-2 or TRBV6-3 combines with J gene TRBJ2-2; weak D call: TRBD1 (6 bases). The CDR3 spans 16 residues. The V gene lost 7 bases and the J gene lost 0 bases, with 15 bases spanning the gap. CDR1 MNHEY and CDR2 SVGEGT come from the germline V gene. The CDR3 region has the DNA TGTGCCAGCATAAACCTAGGGGGTCCGAACACCGGGGAGCTGTTTTTT. Encoded protein: CASINLGGPNTGELFF.

This clonotype was detected only a few times. The chain couples TRBV5-5 to TRBJ2-7; a possible D gene is TRBD1 (5 bases). The V gene lost 2 bases and the J gene lost 0 bases, with 12 bases spanning the gap. Germline CDR1 reads SGHKS; CDR2 reads YYEKEE (reference sequence). The CDR3 runs to 15 residues. CDR3 sequence reads: CASSLDSFNSYEQYF. Here the CDR3 DNA reads TGTGCCAGCAGCTTAGACAGTTTTAACTCCTACGAGCAGTACTTC. Full variable domain (rest looked up from reference TRBV5-5 and TRBJ2-7): DAGVTQSPTHLIKTRGQQVTLRCSPISGHKSVSWYQQVLGQGPQFIFQYYEKEERGRGNFPDRFSARQFPNYSSELNVNALLLGDSALYLCASSLDSFNSYEQYFGPGTRLTVT.

The chain employs TRBV7-9 and TRBJ1-1; tentative D call: TRBD1 (5 bases). V dropped 5 bases and J dropped 7 bases, with 11 bases sitting between them. This CDR3 region has 12 residues. Germline CDR1 is SEHNR and CDR2 is FQNEAQ (reference sequence). CDR3 in amino acids: CASSPGHLEAFF. CDR3 nucleotide sequence: TGTGCCAGCAGCCCAGGACACCTTGAAGCTTTCTTT.

The chain carries TRBV28 and TRBJ2-1; tentatively, D is TRBD1 (6 bases). Germline V CDR1 and CDR2: MDHEN, SYDVKM. The V end lost 2 bases, the J end lost 6 bases, and 11 bases lay between the germline ends. The CDR3 runs to 14 residues. The CDR3 loop is CASSLPTGRNEQFF. CDR3 coding DNA: TGTGCCAGCAGTTTACCGACAGGTCGCAATGAGCAGTTCTTC. The variable domain in full, with the rest retrieved from reference TRBV28 and TRBJ2-1, is DVKVTQSSRYLVKRTGEKVFLECVQDMDHENMFWYRQDPGLGLRLIYFSYDVKMKEKGDIPEGYSVSREKKERFSLILESASTNQTSMYLCASSLPTGRNEQFFGPGTRLTVL.

V is TRBV28 and J is TRBJ2-3; D is unresolved. This CDR3 comprises 15 residues. Germline CDR1 is MDHEN and CDR2 is SYDVKM. V gave up 5 bases and J gave up 0 bases, with 12 bases separating them. CDR3 amino acids: CASSTAKASTDTQYF. The DNA of the CDR3 is TGTGCCAGCAGTACAGCGAAGGCTAGCACAGATACGCAGTATTTT.

The chain joins TRBV3-1 to TRBJ2-5; D ambiguous. The CDR3 is 15 residues long. The germline V gene has CDR1 LGHDT and CDR2 YNNKEL (reference sequence). The V gene lost 10 bases and the J gene lost 2 bases, with 20 bases spanning the gap. CDR3 bases: TGTGCCACCTGCAAAGTAATCCCAGCTCAAGAGACCCAGTACTTC. Protein sequence: CATCKVIPAQETQYF.

This clonotype has more than one count but fewer than ten. The J gene is TRBJ2-7, the V gene TRBV20-1, with 8 nucleotides matching TRBD1. Germline V gene data show CDR1 as DFQATT and CDR2 as SNEGSKA (reference sequence). V gave up 0 bases and J gave up 0 bases; unmatched junction bases: 10. This CDR3 region has 17 residues. The CDR3 loop reads CSARESLTGAPSYEQYF. The DNA of the CDR3 is TGCAGTGCTAGAGAGAGTCTGACAGGGGCTCCCTCCTACGAGCAGTACTTC.

The chain couples TRBV7-2 to TRBJ2-7; 9 bases fit TRBD2. Germline V gene lookup returns CDR1 SGHTA and CDR2 FQGNSA. The CDR3 spans 16 residues. The trim removed 4 bases at V and 4 bases at J, leaving 11 bases unmatched. The CDR3 loop is CASSSRLAGALYEQYF. CDR3 DNA: TGTGCCAGCAGCTCGCGATTAGCGGGGGCCCTATACGAGCAGTACTTC.

The chain carries TRBV27 and TRBJ1-5, with a tentative D call TRBD1 (5 bases). Trimming removed 0 bases at V and 1 base at J, with 16 bases between. The CDR3 loop spans 18 amino acids. Germline V gene sequence: CDR1 MNHEY, CDR2 SMNVEV (reference sequence). The DNA of the CDR3 is TGTGCCAGCAGTTTATCGAGTTTCGGGGCAGGGAGCAATCAGCCCCAGCATTTT. Amino acid sequence: CASSLSSFGAGSNQPQHF.

V gene TRBV6-1 combines with J gene TRBJ2-1; no firm D call. The CDR3 has 12 amino acids. V dropped 1 base and J dropped 8 bases, with 6 bases sitting between them. Germline CDR1 is MNHNS and CDR2 is SASEGT. CDR3 bases: TGTGCCAGCAGTGAAGGTCTCGATGAGCAGTTCTTC. It yields the protein CASSEGLDEQFF.

This clonotype was recorded many times. The V and J genes are TRBV29-1 and TRBJ2-1; TRBD1 aligns across 11 bases. Losses at the gene ends were 6 bases for V and 6 bases for J; bases not matched to a gene: 16. CDR3 length: 17 residues. Germline CDR1 SQVTM, CDR2 ANQGSEA. Here the CDR3 DNA reads TGCAGCGTGCAACGAATTTACTCGGGACAGGGGGGCAATGAGCAGTTCTTC. Its translation: CSVQRIYSGQGGNEQFF.

This clonotype was recorded at least ten times. The genes are TRBV6-5 and TRBJ2-3, with D uncertain. There are 18 residues in the CDR3. Germline CDR1 MNHEY, CDR2 SVGAGI. Trimming took off 4 bases at V and 0 bases at J, with 20 bases between the two ends. This CDR3 reads CASSSLWSRRTSTDTQYF. In DNA form, the CDR3 reads TGTGCCAGCAGTTCATTGTGGAGTCGGCGCACTAGCACAGATACGCAGTATTTT.

The table lists this clonotype with a few counts. The rearrangement joins TRBV20-1 to TRBJ2-1; 9 bases are shared with TRBD2. The V and J ends lost 0 bases and 8 bases, in that order; junction bases with no gene match: 8. The CDR3 contains 15 residues. Germline-derived CDR1 and CDR2 are DFQATT and SNEGSKA (reference sequence). CDR3 sequence: CSARDLRGGVDEQFF. CDR3 in DNA: TGCAGTGCTAGAGATCTACGCGGGGGGGTTGATGAGCAGTTCTTC.

The chain recombines TRBV29-1 with TRBJ2-2; D is perhaps TRBD1 (6 bases). The CDR3 covers 16 residues. CDR1 SQVTM and CDR2 ANQGSEA come from the germline V gene. The V and J ends lost 6 bases and 5 bases respectively, with 22 bases between them. The CDR3 DNA follows: TGCAGCGTCACAGGGCTCGGGCGGTCAGGGACCGGGGAGCTGTTTTTT. Residues: CSVTGLGRSGTGELFF.

The J gene is TRBJ1-1, the V gene TRBV12-3 or TRBV12-4; D is uncertain. V shed 3 bases and J shed 6 bases, with 11 bases lying between them. CDR3 length equals 13 residues. The CDR3 is CASSFRGLPEAFF. The CDR3, as DNA: TGTGCCAGCAGTTTTCGGGGTTTGCCTGAAGCTTTCTTT.

This clonotype was seen a handful of times. The chain links TRBV7-3 to TRBJ2-1; 7 bases match TRBD2. The germline CDR1 and CDR2 sequences are SGHTA and FQGTGA. The V gene end was trimmed by 5 bases and the J gene end by 4 bases; junction bases not matched to a gene: 8. The CDR3 is 15 amino acids. DNA for the CDR3: TGTGCCAGCAGCCCAGCGGGACTCCTTTACAATGAGCAGTTCTTC. Its protein product is CASSPAGLLYNEQFF.

This clonotype was counted many times. The chain links TRBV12-3 or TRBV12-4 to TRBJ2-1, with 11 bases matching TRBD2. The CDR3 extends over 15 amino acids. V trimming: 7 bases; J trimming: 4 bases; junction bases outside the gene matches: 6. The CDR3 coding sequence is TGTGCCAGCAAGCAGGGGACTAGCGGTTACAATGAGCAGTTCTTC. Encoded protein: CASKQGTSGYNEQFF.